This paragraph reports one T cell receptor (beta chain). Its antigen is as yet unknown. This CDR3 is 13 amino acids long. CDR1 DFQATT and CDR2 SNEGSKA come from the germline V gene (reference sequence). The V end was cut by 3 bases, the J end by 2 bases, with 9 bases between. The data are from a study of CD8 T cells in ankylosing spondylitis. General study results and limits: A TCR beta motif of 8 or 9 highly homologous variants appeared characteristic of ankylosing spondylitis blood.

Via MiXCR, TCRdb re-called the 5' RACE reads, giving one row per CDR3 protein. The data contain 500,000 to 550,000 distinct CDR3 sequences, about 12% of them singletons. The sequence was collected from a male donor with ankylosing spondylitis. The rearrangement links TRBV20-1 to TRBJ2-3; possibly TRBD2 for D (6 bases). Specimen: blood, either unsorted or a sorted T cell fraction (not recorded which). CDR3 protein: CSARGGSTDTQYF. The CDR3 DNA follows: TGCAGTGCTAGGGGAGGCTCCACAGATACGCAGTATTTT.